The sequence of this TCR beta chain was determined in a study of post-analysis software for immune sequencing data. V shed 4 bases, J shed 3 bases, and the junction held 9 bases outside the gene matches. Per the germline V gene, CDR1 is SGHRS and CDR2 is YFSETQ. The CDR3 totals 15 residues. Study findings and constraints: In patients, TRBV5-6, TRBV5-1 and TRBV20-1 belonged to four or five TRBV segments found more frequently than in controls.

Details on this clonotype: Its antigen is still unknown.

Every TCR beta cDNA library bore unique molecular identifiers. In TCRdb, the PCR reads were re-called with MiXCR into one record per CDR3 protein. The sample shows some 260,000 distinct CDR3 sequences, 30% to 45% of them seen only once. Sequencing was carried out using blood. J is TRBJ2-7 and V is TRBV5-1, with 8 bases aligning to TRBD2. The source is a girl aged 5 to 17 with multiple sclerosis. The CDR3 loop reads CASSLARGDFYEQYF. The CDR3 nucleotides are TGCGCCAGCAGCCTGGCGCGGGGGGACTTCTACGAGCAGTACTTC.